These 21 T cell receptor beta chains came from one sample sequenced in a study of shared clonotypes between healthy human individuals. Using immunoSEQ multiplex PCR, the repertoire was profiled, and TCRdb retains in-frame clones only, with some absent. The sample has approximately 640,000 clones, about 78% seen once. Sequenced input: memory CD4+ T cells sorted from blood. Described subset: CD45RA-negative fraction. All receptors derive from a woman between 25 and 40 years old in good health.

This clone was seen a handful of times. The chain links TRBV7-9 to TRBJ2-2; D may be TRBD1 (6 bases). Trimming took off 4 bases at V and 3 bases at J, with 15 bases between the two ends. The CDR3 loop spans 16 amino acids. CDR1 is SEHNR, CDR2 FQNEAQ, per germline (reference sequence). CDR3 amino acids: CASSSELGADTGELFF. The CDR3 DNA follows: TGTGCCAGCAGCTCAGAACTGGGGGCGGACACCGGGGAGCTGTTTTTT.

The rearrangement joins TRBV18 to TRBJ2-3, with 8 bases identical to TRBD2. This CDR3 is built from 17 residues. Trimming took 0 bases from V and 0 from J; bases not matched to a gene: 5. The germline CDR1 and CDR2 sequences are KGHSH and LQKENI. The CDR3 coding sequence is TGTGCCAGCTCACCACCCGCGGGAGGTGCTAGCACAGATACGCAGTATTTT. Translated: CASSPPAGGASTDTQYF.

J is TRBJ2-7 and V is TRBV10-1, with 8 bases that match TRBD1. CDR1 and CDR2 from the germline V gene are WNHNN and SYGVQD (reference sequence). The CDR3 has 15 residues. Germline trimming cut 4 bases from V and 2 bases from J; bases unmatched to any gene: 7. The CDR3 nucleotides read TGCGCCAGCAGTGGCCACGGGACAGGCACCTACGAGCAGTACTTC. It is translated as CASSGHGTGTYEQYF.

As DNA, the CDR3 is TGTGCCAGCAGTTCCGGGACAGACCAAGAGACCCAGTACTTC. It specifies CASSSGTDQETQYF. This chain uses TRBV5-3 with TRBJ2-5, with 7 positions matching TRBD1. TRBV5-3 falls under the ORF class, with uncertain function. V shed 8 bases, J shed 0 bases, and the junction held 7 bases outside the gene matches. This CDR3 contains 14 residues.

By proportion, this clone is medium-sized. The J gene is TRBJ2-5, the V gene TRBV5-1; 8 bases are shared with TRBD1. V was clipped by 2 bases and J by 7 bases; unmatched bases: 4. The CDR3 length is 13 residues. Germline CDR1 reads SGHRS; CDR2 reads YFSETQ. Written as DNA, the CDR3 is TGCGCCAGCAGCTTCGGACAGGGAGGGACCCAGTACTTC. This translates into CASSFGQGGTQYF. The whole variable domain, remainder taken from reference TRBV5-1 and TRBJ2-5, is KAGVTQTPRYLIKTRGQQVTLSCSPISGHRSVSWYQQTPGQGLQFLFEYFSETQRNKGNFPGRFSGRQFSNSRSEMNVSTLELGDSALYLCASSFGQGGTQYFGPGTRLLVL.

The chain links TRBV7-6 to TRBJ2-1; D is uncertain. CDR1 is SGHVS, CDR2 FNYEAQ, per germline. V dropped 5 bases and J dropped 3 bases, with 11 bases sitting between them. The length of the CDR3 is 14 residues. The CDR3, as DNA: TGTGCCAGCAGCCTAGACAAGAACTACAATGAGCAGTTCTTC. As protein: CASSLDKNYNEQFF.

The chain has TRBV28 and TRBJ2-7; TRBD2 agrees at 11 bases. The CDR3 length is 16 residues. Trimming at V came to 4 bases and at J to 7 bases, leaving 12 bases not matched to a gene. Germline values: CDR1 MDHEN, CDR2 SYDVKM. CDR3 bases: TGTGCCAGCAGTTCCCAGATACTAGCGGGGGTCCTGGAGCAGTACTTC. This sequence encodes CASSSQILAGVLEQYF.

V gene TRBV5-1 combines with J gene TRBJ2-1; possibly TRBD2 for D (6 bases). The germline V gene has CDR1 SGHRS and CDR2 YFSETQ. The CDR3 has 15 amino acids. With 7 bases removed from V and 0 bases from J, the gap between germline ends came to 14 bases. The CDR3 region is CASAGDSSSYNEQFF. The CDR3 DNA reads TGCGCCAGCGCCGGGGACTCCAGCTCCTACAATGAGCAGTTCTTC.

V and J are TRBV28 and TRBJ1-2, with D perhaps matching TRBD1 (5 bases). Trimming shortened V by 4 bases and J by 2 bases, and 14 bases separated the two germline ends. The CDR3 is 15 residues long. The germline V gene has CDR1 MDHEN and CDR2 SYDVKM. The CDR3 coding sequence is TGTGCCAGCAGTTCGGCCCCCCGGGGGAACTATGGCTACACCTTC. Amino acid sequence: CASSSAPRGNYGYTF.

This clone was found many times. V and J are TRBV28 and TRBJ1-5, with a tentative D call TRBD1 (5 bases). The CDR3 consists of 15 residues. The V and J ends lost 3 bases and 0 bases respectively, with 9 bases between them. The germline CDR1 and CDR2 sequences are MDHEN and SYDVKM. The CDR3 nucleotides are TGTGCCAGCAGTTTCCCCGGGGCTAGCAATCAGCCCCAGCATTTT. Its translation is CASSFPGASNQPQHF.

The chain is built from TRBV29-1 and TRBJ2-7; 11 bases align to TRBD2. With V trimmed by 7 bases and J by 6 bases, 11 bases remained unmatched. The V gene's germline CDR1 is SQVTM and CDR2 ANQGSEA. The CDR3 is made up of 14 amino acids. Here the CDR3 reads CSALAGGFLGEQYF. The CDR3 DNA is TGCAGCGCCTTAGCGGGAGGGTTCCTGGGCGAGCAGTACTTC.

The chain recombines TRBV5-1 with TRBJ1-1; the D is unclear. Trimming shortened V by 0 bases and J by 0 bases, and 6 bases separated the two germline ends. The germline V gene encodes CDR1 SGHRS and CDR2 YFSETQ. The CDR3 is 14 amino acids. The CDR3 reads CASSLARMNTEAFF. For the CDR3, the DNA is TGCGCCAGCAGCTTGGCACGGATGAACACTGAAGCTTTCTTT.

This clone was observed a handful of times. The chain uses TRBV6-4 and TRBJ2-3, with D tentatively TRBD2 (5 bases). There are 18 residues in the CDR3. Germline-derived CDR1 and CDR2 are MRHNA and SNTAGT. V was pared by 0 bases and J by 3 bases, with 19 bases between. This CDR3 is CASSDSLDGKGKTDTQYF. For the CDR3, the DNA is TGTGCCAGCAGTGACTCGTTGGACGGGAAAGGGAAGACAGATACGCAGTATTTT.

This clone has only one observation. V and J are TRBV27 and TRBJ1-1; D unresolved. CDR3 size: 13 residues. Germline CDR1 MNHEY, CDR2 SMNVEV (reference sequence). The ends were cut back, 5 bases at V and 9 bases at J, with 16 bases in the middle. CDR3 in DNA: TGTGCCAGCAGTCGGGTATTAGGTAATCAAGCTTTCTTT. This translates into CASSRVLGNQAFF.

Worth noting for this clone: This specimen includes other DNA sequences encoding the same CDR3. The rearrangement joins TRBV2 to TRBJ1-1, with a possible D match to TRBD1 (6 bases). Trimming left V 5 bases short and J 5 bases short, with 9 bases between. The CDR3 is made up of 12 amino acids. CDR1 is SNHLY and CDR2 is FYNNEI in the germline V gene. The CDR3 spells CASSPGATEAFF. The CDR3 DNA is TGTGCCAGCAGTCCGGGGGCAACTGAAGCTTTCTTT.

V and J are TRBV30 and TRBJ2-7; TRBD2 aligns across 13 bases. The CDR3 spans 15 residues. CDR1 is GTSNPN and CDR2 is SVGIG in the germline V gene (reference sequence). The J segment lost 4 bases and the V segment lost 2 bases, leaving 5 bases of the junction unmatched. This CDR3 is CAWSPWTSGRYEQYF. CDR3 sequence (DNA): TGTGCCTGGAGTCCGTGGACTAGCGGGAGATACGAGCAGTACTTC.

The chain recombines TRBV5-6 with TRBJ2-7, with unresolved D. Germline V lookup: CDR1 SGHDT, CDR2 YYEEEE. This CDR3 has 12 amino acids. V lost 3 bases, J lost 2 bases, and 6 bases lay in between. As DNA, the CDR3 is TGTGCCAGCAGCTCGGCAACCTACGAGCAGTACTTC. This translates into CASSSATYEQYF.

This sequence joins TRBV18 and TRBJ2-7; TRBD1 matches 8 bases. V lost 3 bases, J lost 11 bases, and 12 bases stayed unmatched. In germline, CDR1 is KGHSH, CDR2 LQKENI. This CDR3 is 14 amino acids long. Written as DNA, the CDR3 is TGTGCCAGCTCACCCGGGACAGGTGGGAATTTGAAGTACTTC. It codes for CASSPGTGGNLKYF.

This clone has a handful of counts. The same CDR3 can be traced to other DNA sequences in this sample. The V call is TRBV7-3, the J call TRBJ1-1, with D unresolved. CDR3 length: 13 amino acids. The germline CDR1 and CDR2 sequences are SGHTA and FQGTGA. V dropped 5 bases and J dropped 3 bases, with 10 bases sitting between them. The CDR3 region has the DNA TGTGCCAGCAGCCGACAAAGGGACACTGAAGCTTTCTTT. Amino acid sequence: CASSRQRDTEAFF.

CDR3 sequence (DNA): TGTGCCAGCAGGGGGTTAGCAGGGGAGCAGTTCTTC. Its protein is CASRGLAGEQFF. V is TRBV28 and J is TRBJ2-1, with a weak D call TRBD1 (5 bases). Germline V lookup: CDR1 MDHEN, CDR2 SYDVKM. The V end lost 6 bases, the J end lost 10 bases, and 13 bases lay between the germline ends. The CDR3 sequence is 12 residues long.

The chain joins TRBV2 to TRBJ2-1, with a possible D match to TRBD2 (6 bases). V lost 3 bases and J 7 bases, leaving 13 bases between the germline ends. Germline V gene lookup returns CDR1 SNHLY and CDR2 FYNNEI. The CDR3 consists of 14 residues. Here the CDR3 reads CASSELALGNEQFF. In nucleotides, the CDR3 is TGTGCCAGCAGTGAGCTAGCGCTGGGAAATGAGCAGTTCTTC.